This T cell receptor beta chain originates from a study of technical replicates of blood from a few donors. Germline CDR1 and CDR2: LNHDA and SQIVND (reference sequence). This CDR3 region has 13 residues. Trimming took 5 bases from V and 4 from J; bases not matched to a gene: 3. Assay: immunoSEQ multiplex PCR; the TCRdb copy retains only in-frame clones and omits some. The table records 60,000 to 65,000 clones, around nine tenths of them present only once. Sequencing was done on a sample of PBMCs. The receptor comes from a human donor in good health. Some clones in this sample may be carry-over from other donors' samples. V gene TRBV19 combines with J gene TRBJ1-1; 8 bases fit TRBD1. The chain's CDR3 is CASSPQGATEAFF. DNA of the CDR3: TGTGCCAGTAGTCCCCAGGGGGCCACTGAAGCTTTCTTT.